Listed below are T cell receptor beta chains from one sample, sequenced in a study of lymphopenia after photon versus proton radiotherapy. Here immunoSEQ multiplex PCR was the method, and the copy in TCRdb shows in-frame clones only, minus some. Of tens of thousands of clones in the sample, around 82% are singletons; the top ten hold roughly 1.4%. Sequenced here: peripheral blood, sampled from a patient treated with proton-based radiotherapy. The receptors were gathered from a man aged 55 to 70 with pancreatic cancer. Each CDR3 is given with its conserved first and last residue. The D gene is left open where the match is weak. The size field is filled for only some rows; it gives once, few, many or a size class.

.,TRBV30,TRBJ1-3,.,CAWGFRGNTIYF,TGTGCCTGGGGGTTCAGGGGAAACACCATATATTTT
TRBD2,TRBV11-3,TRBJ2-7,once,CASSRGGYEQYF,TGTGCCAGCTCCCGGGGGGGTTACGAGCAGTACTTC
.,TRBV11-2,TRBJ1-1,.,CASSLPGNTEAFF,TGTGCCAGCAGCTTGCCCGGGAACACTGAAGCTTTCTTT
TRBD1,TRBV7-2,TRBJ2-2,.,CASRSQGAVTGELFF,TGTGCCAGCAGATCCCAGGGGGCGGTCACCGGGGAGCTGTTTTTT
.,TRBV27,TRBJ1-4,.,CATSQAGTGGEKLFF,TGTGCCACCTCGCAAGCGGGAACCGGGGGTGAAAAACTGTTTTTT
.,TRBV30,TRBJ2-7,.,CAWTPNSYEQYF,TGTGCCTGGACTCCTAACTCCTACGAGCAGTACTTC
.,TRBV10-3,TRBJ1-4,few,CAIKGEGELFF,TGTGCCATCAAGGGGGAGGGAGAACTGTTTTTT
.,TRBV7-3,TRBJ2-7,few,CASSLRVGVERHEQYF,TGTGCCAGCAGCTTAAGGGTTGGAGTTGAACGCCACGAGCAGTACTTC
.,TRBV25-1,TRBJ2-2,.,CASRGAGRTGELFF,TGTGCCAGCAGAGGGGCAGGGAGGACCGGGGAGCTGTTTTTT
TRBD2,TRBV14,TRBJ2-3,.,CASSQEVRTGGPPDTQYF,TGTGCCAGCAGCCAAGAAGTTAGGACGGGAGGGCCCCCAGATACGCAGTATTTT
TRBD2,TRBV5-1,TRBJ2-3,.,CASSYRLAGSTDTQYF,TGCGCCAGCAGCTACAGATTAGCGGGGAGCACAGATACGCAGTATTTT
TRBD2,TRBV19,TRBJ2-1,.,CASKLAGGTYNEQFF,TGTGCCAGTAAATTAGCGGGAGGAACCTACAATGAGCAGTTCTTC
TRBD2,TRBV10-3,TRBJ2-1,.,CAIGGTSVNEQFF,TGTGCCATCGGCGGGACTAGTGTCAATGAGCAGTTCTTC
TRBD2,TRBV5-1,TRBJ2-1,.,CASSLEGGSLGEQFF,TGCGCCAGCAGCTTGGAGGGAGGGTCCCTCGGGGAGCAGTTCTTC
.,TRBV10-3,TRBJ2-7,.,CAISRDGTYEQYF,TGTGCCATCAGTAGGGACGGAACCTACGAGCAGTACTTC
TRBD1,TRBV28,TRBJ2-7,.,CASSFGTGGIYEQYF,TGTGCCAGCAGTTTCGGGACAGGGGGCATCTACGAGCAGTACTTC
.,TRBV4-2,TRBJ2-5,.,CASSVTAAQETQYF,TGTGCCAGCAGCGTGACAGCGGCTCAAGAGACCCAGTACTTC
.,TRBV11-2,TRBJ2-3,.,CASSLDPSNTQYF,TGTGCCAGCAGCTTAGATCCTTCGAATACGCAGTATTTT
TRBD1,TRBV4-1,TRBJ1-6,.,CASSLWDSQTSSYNSPLHF,TGCGCCAGCAGCCTTTGGGACAGCCAAACTAGCTCCTATAATTCACCCCTCCACTTT
.,TRBV28,TRBJ2-7,once,CASSFLKAARSYEQYF,TGTGCCAGCAGTTTTCTTAAGGCAGCCAGAAGCTACGAGCAGTACTTC
.,TRBV19,TRBJ2-7,.,CASSIPGSTAYEQYF,TGTGCCAGTAGTATTCCAGGGTCGACCGCCTACGAGCAGTACTTC
TRBD2,TRBV11-2,TRBJ2-7,once,CASSSTSGSFSPYEQYF,TGTGCCAGCAGCTCGACTAGCGGGAGCTTCAGCCCCTACGAGCAGTACTTC
TRBD1,TRBV5-4,TRBJ1-1,.,CASSPGTANTEAFF,TGTGCCAGCAGCCCTGGGACAGCGAACACTGAAGCTTTCTTT
.,TRBV7-3,TRBJ1-3,.,CASSLGLGNTIYF,TGTGCCAGCAGCTTAGGACTCGGAAACACCATATATTTT
.,TRBV11-1,TRBJ2-7,.,CASSPPGGNEQYF,TGTGCCAGCAGCCCACCAGGGGGGAACGAGCAGTACTTC
.,TRBV5-4,TRBJ1-2,once,CASSPTANYGYTF,TGTGCCAGCAGCCCGACTGCTAACTATGGCTACACCTTC
.,TRBV5-1,TRBJ1-1,.,CASSLVDGMNTEAFF,TGCGCCAGCAGCTTGGTGGACGGAATGAACACTGAAGCTTTCTTT
.,TRBV6-1,TRBJ2-3,once,CASSEGTTRRDTQYF,TGTGCCAGCAGTGAAGGTACCACCCGTAGGGATACGCAGTATTTT
.,TRBV19,TRBJ2-7,.,CASSRGQISYEQYF,TGTGCCAGTAGTCGCGGGCAGATTTCGTACGAGCAGTACTTC
.,TRBV7-2,TRBJ2-7,.,CASSQGAADTEQYF,TGTGCCAGCAGCCAAGGGGCTGCTGATACCGAGCAGTACTTC
.,TRBV6-1,TRBJ2-3,.,CASRELLDTQYF,TGTGCCAGCAGAGAGTTGCTAGATACGCAGTATTTT
TRBD1,TRBV28,TRBJ1-2,.,CASSLTGTGESCTF,TGTGCCAGCAGTTTAACCGGGACAGGGGAGTCATGCACCTTC
.,TRBV5-1,TRBJ2-7,.,CASSNDYEQYF,TGCGCCAGCAGCAACGACTACGAGCAGTACTTC
.,TRBV28,TRBJ1-5,.,CASSLIQARNQPQHF,TGTGCCAGCAGTTTAATACAGGCGAGAAATCAGCCCCAGCATTTT